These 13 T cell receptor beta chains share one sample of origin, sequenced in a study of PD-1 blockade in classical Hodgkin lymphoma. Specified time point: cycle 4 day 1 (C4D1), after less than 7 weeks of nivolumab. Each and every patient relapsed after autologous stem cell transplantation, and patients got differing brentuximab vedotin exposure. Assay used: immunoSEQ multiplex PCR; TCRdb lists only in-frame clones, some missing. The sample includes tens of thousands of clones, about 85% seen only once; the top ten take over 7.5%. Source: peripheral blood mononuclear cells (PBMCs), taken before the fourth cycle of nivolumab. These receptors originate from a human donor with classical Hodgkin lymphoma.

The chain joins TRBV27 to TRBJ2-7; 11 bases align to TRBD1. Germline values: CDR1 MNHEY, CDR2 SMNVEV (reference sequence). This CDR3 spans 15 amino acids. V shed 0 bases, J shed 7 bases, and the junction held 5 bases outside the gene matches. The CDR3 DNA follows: TGTGCCAGCAGTTTATCGGGGACAGGGGGATGGGAGCAGTACTTC. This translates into CASSLSGTGGWEQYF.

Here the CDR3 reads CASSSPGQGSYEQYF. The DNA of the CDR3 is TGTGCCAGCAGTTCGCCGGGACAGGGTAGTTACGAGCAGTACTTC. V and J are TRBV27 and TRBJ2-7, with TRBD1 matching 9 bases. Germline V gives CDR1 MNHEY, CDR2 SMNVEV (reference sequence). The CDR3 totals 15 residues. With V trimmed by 4 bases and J by 4 bases, 8 bases remained unmatched.

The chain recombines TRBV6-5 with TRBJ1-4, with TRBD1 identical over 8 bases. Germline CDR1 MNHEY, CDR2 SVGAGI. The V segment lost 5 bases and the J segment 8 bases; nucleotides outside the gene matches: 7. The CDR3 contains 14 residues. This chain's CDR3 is CASSMTGESEKLFF. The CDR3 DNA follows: TGTGCCAGCAGTATGACAGGGGAGAGCGAAAAACTGTTTTTT.

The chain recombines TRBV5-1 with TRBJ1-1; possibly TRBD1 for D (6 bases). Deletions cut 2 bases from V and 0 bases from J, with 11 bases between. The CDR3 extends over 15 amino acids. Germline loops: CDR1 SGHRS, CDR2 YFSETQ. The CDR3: CASSLIRGMNTEAFF. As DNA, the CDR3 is TGCGCCAGCAGCTTAATAAGGGGGATGAACACTGAAGCTTTCTTT.

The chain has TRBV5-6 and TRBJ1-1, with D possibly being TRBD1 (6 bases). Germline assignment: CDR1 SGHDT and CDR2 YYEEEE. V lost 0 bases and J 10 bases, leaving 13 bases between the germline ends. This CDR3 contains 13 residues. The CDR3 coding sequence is TGTGCCAGCAGCTTGGACAGGGCGATGGGAGCTTTCTTT. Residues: CASSLDRAMGAFF.

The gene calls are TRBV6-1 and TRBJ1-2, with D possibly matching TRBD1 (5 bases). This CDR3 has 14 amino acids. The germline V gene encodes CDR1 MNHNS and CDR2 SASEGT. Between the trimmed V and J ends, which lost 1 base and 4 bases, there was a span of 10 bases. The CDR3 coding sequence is TGTGCCAGCAGTGAAGGGACCGGGACCTATGGCTACACCTTC. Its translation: CASSEGTGTYGYTF.

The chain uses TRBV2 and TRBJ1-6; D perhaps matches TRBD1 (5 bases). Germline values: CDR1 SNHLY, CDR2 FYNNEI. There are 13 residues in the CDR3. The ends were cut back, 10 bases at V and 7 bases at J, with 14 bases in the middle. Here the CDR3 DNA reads TGTGCCACCCGCGACAGTCTAAATTCACCCCTCCACTTT. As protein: CATRDSLNSPLHF.

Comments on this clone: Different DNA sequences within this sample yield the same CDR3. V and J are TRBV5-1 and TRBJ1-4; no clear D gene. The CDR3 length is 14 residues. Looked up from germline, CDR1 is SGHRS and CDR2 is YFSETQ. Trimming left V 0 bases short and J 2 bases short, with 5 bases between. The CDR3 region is CASSLGRTNEKLFF. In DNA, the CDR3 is TGCGCCAGCAGCTTGGGGCGGACTAATGAAAAACTGTTTTTT.

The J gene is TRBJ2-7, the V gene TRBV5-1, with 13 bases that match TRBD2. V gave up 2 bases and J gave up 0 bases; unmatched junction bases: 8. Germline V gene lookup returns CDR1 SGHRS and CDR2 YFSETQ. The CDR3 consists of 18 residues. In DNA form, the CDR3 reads TGCGCCAGCAGCTTTATGACTAGCGGGGGGTTAAGCTCCTACGAGCAGTACTTC. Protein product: CASSFMTSGGLSSYEQYF.

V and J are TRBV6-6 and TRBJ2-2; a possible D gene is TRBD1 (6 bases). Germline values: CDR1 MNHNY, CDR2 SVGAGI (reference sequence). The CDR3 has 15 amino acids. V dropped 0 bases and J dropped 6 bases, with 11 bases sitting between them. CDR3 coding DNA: TGTGCCAGCAGTTACTCGCCAGGGGACGCCGGGGAGCTGTTTTTT. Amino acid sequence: CASSYSPGDAGELFF.

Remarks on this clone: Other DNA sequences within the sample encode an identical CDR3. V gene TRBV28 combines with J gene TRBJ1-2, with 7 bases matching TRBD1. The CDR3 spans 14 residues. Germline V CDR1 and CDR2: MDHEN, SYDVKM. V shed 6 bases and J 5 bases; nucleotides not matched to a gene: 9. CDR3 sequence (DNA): TGTGCCAGCAGATTGACAGGGCTGGGGTATGGCTACACCTTC. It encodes CASRLTGLGYGYTF.

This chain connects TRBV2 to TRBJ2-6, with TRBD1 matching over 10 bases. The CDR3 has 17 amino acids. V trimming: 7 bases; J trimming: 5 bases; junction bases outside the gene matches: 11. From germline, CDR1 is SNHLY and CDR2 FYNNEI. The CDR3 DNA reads TGTGCCAGCATATACGACAGGGGGCCCATACGGGCCAACGTCCTGACTTTC. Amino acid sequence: CASIYDRGPIRANVLTF.

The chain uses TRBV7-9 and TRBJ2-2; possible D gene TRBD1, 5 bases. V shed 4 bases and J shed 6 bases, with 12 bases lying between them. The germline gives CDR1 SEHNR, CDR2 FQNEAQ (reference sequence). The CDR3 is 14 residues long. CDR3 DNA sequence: TGTGCCAGCAGCTGGGCCCCCAGGGCCGGGGAGCTGTTTTTT. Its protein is CASSWAPRAGELFF.